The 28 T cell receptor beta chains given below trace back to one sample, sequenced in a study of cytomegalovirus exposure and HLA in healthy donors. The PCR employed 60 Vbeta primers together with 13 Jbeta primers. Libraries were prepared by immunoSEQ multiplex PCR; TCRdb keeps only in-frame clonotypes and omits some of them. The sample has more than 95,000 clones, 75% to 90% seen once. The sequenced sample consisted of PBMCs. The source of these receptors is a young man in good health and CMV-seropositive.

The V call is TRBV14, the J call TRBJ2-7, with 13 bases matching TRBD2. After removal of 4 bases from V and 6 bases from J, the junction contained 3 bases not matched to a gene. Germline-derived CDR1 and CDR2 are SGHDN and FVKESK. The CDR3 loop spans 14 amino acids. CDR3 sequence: CASSPGLAGAEQYF. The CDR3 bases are TGTGCCAGCAGCCCCGGACTAGCGGGGGCCGAGCAGTACTTC.

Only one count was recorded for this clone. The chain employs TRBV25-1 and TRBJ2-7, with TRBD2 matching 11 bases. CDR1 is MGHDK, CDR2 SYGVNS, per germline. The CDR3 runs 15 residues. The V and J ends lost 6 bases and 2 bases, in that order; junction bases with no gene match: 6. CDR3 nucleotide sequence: TGTGCCAGCAGAGCGACTAGCGGGGCTCCCTACGAGCAGTACTTC. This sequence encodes CASRATSGAPYEQYF.

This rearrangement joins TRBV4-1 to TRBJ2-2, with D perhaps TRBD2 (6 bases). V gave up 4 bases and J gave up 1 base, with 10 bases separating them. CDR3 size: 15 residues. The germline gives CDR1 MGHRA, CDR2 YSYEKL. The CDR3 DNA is TGCGCCAGCAGCCCCCCCGGGGGGAACACCGGGGAGCTGTTTTTT. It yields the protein CASSPPGGNTGELFF.

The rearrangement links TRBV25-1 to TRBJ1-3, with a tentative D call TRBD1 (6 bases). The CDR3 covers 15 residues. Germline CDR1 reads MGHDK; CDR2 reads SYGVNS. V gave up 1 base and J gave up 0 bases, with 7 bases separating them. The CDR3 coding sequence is TGTGCCAGCAGTGAATCGACAGGCTCTGGAAACACCATATATTTT. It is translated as CASSESTGSGNTIYF. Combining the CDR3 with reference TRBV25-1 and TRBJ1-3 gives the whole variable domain EADIYQTPRYLVIGTGKKITLECSQTMGHDKMYWYQQDPGMELHLIHYSYGVNSTEKGDLSSESTVSRIRTEHFPLTLESARPSHTSQYLCASSESTGSGNTIYFGEGSWLTVV.

The DNA of the CDR3 is TGCGCCAGCAGCTTGGTCGCGACAGGGTCTTCCTACAATGAGCAGTTCTTC. Protein product: CASSLVATGSSYNEQFF. This chain links TRBV5-1 with TRBJ2-1, with TRBD1 identical over 7 bases. The length of the CDR3 is 17 residues. The junction had 7 bases not matched to a gene; V was cut back by 0 bases and J by 1 base. Germline V lookup: CDR1 SGHRS, CDR2 YFSETQ.

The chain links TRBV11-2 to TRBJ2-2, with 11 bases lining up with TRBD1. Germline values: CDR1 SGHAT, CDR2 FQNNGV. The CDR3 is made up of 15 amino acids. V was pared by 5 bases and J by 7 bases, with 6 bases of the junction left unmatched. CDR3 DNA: TGTGCCAGCAGCGCGGACAGGGGGCCCGGCGGGGAGCTGTTTTTT. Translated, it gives CASSADRGPGGELFF.

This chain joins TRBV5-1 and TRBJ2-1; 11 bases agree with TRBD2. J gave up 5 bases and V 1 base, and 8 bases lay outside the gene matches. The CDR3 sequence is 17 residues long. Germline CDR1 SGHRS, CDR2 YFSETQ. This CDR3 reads CASSLSLTSGGNNEQFF. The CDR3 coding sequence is TGCGCCAGCAGCTTGTCCCTAACTAGCGGGGGTAACAATGAGCAGTTCTTC.

The CDR3 DNA is TGCGCCAGCAGCTTGGGACTAGCGGGGATCTCCTACAATGAGCAGTTCTTC. Its protein is CASSLGLAGISYNEQFF. The J gene is TRBJ2-1, the V gene TRBV5-1; 11 bases line up with TRBD2. The CDR3 length is 17 residues. The germline V gene has CDR1 SGHRS and CDR2 YFSETQ. V lost 0 bases, J lost 0 bases, and 2 bases stayed unmatched.

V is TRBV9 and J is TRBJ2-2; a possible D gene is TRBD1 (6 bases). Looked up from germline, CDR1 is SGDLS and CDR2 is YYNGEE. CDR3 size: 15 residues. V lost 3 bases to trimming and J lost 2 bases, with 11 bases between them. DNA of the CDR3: TGTGCCAGCAGCGGAGGACAGCTTAACACCGGGGAGCTGTTTTTT. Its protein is CASSGGQLNTGELFF.

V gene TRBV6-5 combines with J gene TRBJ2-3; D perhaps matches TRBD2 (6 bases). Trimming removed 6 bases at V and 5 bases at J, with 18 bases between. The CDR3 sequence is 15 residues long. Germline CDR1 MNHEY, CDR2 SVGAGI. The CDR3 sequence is CASRKFIKEGDTQYF. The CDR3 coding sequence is TGTGCCAGCAGGAAGTTCATTAAGGAGGGAGATACGCAGTATTTT.

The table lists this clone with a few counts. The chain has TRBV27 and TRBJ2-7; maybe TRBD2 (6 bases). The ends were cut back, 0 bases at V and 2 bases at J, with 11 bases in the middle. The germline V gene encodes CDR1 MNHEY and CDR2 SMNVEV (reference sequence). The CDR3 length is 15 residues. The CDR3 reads CASSLSAGIPYEQYF. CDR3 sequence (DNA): TGTGCCAGCAGTTTATCCGCGGGGATCCCCTACGAGCAGTACTTC.

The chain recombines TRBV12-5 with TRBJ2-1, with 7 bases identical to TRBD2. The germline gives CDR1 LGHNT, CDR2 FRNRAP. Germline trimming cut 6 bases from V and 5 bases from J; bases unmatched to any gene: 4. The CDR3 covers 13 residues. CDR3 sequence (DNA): TGTGCTAGTGGGTCGGGACTAAACAATGAGCAGTTCTTC. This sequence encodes CASGSGLNNEQFF.

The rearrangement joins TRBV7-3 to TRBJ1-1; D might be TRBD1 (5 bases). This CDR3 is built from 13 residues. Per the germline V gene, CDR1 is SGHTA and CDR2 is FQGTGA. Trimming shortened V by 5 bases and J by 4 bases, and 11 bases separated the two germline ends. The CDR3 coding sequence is TGTGCCAGCAGCCGCTACGGGGGCACTGAAGCTTTCTTT. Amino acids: CASSRYGGTEAFF.

The CDR3 loop is CASSEWRAGGSTDTQYF. The CDR3 DNA sequence: TGTGCCAGCAGTGAATGGAGAGCGGGGGGGAGCACAGATACGCAGTATTTT. V gene TRBV25-1 combines with J gene TRBJ2-3, with TRBD2 matching 10 bases. The V gene end was trimmed by 1 base and the J gene end by 0 bases; junction bases not matched to a gene: 4. Germline assignment: CDR1 MGHDK and CDR2 SYGVNS. This CDR3 is 17 amino acids long.

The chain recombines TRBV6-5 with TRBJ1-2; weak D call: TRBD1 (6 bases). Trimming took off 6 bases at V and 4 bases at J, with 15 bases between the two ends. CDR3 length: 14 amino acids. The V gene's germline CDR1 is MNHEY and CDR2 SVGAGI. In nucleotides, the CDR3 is TGTGCCAGCAGCCTCCGACAGGACCTCTATGGCTACACCTTC. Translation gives CASSLRQDLYGYTF.

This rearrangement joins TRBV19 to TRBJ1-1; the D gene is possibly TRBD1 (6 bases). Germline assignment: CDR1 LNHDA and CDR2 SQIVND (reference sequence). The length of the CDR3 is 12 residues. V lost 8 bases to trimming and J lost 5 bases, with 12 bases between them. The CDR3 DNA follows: TGTGCCAGTTCAATTGGGACAACTGAAGCTTTCTTT. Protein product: CASSIGTTEAFF.

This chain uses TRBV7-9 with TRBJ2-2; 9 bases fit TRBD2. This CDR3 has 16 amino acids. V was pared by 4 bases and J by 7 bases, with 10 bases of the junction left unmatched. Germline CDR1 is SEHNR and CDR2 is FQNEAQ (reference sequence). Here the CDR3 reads CASSSPAGGPGGELFF. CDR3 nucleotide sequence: TGTGCCAGCAGCTCCCCGGCGGGGGGGCCGGGCGGGGAGCTGTTTTTT.

For the CDR3, the DNA is TGTGCCAGCAGCTTACTGGCGGACTCCTACGAGCAGTACTTC. Its protein is CASSLLADSYEQYF. The chain joins TRBV7-6 to TRBJ2-7; D unclear. V shed 2 bases and J shed 0 bases, with 8 bases lying between them. CDR3 length: 14 residues. Per the germline V gene, CDR1 is SGHVS and CDR2 is FNYEAQ.

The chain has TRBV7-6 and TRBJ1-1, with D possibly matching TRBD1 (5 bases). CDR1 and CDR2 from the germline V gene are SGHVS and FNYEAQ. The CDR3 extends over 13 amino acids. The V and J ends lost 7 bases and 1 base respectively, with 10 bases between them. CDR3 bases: TGTGCCAGCACCTTTGGACAGAACACTGAAGCTTTCTTT. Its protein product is CASTFGQNTEAFF.

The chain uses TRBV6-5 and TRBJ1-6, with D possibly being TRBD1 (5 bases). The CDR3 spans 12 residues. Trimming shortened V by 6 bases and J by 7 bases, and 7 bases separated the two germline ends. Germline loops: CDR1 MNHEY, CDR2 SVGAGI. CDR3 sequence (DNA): TGTGCCAGCAGGGAGGGGAATTCACCCCTCCACTTT. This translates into CASREGNSPLHF.

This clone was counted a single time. CDR3 sequence (DNA): TGCGCCAGCAGTCAATCGAGGGTGGCCGGGGAGCTGTTTTTT. This translates into CASSQSRVAGELFF. This sequence joins TRBV23-1 and TRBJ2-2; D possibly corresponds to TRBD2 (5 bases). TRBV23-1 is labeled an ORF, and its function is uncertain. Trimming removed 0 bases from V and 6 bases from J, with 8 bases in between. The CDR3 loop spans 14 amino acids.

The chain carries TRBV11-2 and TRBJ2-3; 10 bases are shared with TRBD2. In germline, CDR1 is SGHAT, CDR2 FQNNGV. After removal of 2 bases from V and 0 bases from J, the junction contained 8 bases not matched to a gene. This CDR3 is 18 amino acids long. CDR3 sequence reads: CASSLRLAGGLSTDTQYF. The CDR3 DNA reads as TGTGCCAGCAGCTTAAGGTTAGCGGGGGGCCTTAGCACAGATACGCAGTATTTT.

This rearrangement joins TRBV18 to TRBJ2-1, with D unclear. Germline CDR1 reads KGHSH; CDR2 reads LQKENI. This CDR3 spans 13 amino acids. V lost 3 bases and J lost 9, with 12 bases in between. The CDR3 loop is CASSPPGSGEQFF. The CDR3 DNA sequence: TGTGCCAGCTCACCCCCAGGATCCGGTGAGCAGTTCTTC.

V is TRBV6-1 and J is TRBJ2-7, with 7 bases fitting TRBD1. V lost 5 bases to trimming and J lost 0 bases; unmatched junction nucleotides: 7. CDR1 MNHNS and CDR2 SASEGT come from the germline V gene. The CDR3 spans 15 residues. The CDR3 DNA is TGTGCCAGCAGTTCCCGGGACAGCTCCTCCTACGAGCAGTACTTC. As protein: CASSSRDSSSYEQYF.

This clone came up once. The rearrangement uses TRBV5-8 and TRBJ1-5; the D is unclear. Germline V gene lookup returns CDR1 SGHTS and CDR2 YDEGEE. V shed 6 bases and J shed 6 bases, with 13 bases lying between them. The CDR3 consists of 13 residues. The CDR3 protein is CASTWSAGQPQHF. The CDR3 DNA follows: TGTGCCAGCACCTGGTCTGCGGGTCAGCCCCAGCATTTT.

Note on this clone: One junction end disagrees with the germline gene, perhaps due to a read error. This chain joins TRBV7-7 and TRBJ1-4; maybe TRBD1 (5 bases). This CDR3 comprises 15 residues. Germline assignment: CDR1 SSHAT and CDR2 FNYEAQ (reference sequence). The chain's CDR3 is CASSFGRGENEKLFF. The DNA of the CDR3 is TGTGCTAGCAGCTTTGGGAGGGGAGAGAATGAAAAACTGTTTTTT.

CDR3 sequence (DNA): TGCGCCAGCAGCCAAGATGTAGGACTAGCGGGGGACAATGAGCAGTTCTTC. Translated: CASSQDVGLAGDNEQFF. The rearrangement uses TRBV4-3 and TRBJ2-1; 13 nucleotides line up with TRBD2. J was trimmed by 5 bases and V by 0 bases; bases with no gene match: 4. This CDR3 comprises 17 residues. The germline V gene has CDR1 LGHNA and CDR2 YSLEER.

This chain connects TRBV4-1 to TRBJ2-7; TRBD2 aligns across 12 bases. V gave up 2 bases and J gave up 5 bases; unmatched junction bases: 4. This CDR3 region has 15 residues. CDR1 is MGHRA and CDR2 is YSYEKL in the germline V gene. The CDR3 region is CASSQLAGGQHEQYF. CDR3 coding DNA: TGCGCCAGCAGCCAACTAGCGGGGGGGCAACACGAGCAGTACTTC.